A single sample gave rise to the 6 T cell receptor beta chains below, sequenced in a study of blood T cells in healthy people across ages. A second PCR, run for about 6 to 12 cycles, used a sample-barcoded 5' primer plus a J-beta primer mix. TCRdb redid the calling of the 5' RACE reads with MiXCR, one entry per CDR3 protein. This table holds more than 700,000 distinct CDR3 sequences, about 53% found once. Source material: blood. The receptors shown here come from a man aged 80 or over in good health.

This clonotype appeared a few times. This sequence joins TRBV10-3 and TRBJ2-2; TRBD2 agrees at 7 bases. This CDR3 spans 15 amino acids. V was clipped by 2 bases and J by 2 bases; unmatched bases: 2. The germline gives CDR1 ENHRY, CDR2 SYGVKD. For the CDR3, the DNA is TGTGCCATCAGTGAGCAAGCGGGAAACACCGGGGAGCTGTTTTTT. This translates into CAISEQAGNTGELFF.

This clonotype turned up a few times. J is TRBJ2-3 and V is TRBV6-2 or TRBV6-3; perhaps TRBD2 as D (6 bases). From germline, CDR1 is MNHEY and CDR2 SVGEGT. The CDR3 spans 15 residues. Trimming removed 0 bases at V and 14 bases at J, with 21 bases between. The chain's CDR3 is CASSYSEGQHRYAYF. The CDR3 DNA reads TGTGCCAGCAGTTACTCGGAGGGGCAGCACAGATACGCGTATTTT.

This clonotype was counted between two and nine times. CDR3 residues: CASRRGRVMDVNTEAFF. As DNA, the CDR3 is TGTGCCAGCAGAAGGGGGCGAGTAATGGACGTCAACACTGAAGCTTTCTTT. This chain links TRBV2 with TRBJ1-1; TRBD1 aligns across 7 bases. The CDR3 is 17 amino acids. The germline V gene encodes CDR1 SNHLY and CDR2 FYNNEI. With 6 bases clipped from V and 2 bases from J, the junction kept 15 bases outside the gene matches.

The CDR3 sequence: CATSTGGEKDEQYF. The CDR3 DNA is TGTGCCACAAGTACAGGGGGTGAAAAAGATGAGCAGTACTTC. V and J are TRBV24-1 and TRBJ2-7; 8 bases match TRBD1. The CDR3 spans 14 residues. Germline CDR1 is KGHDR and CDR2 is SFDVKD. V dropped 10 bases and J dropped 7; count of bases not matched to a gene: 14.

This clonotype was counted only a few times. The chain has TRBV29-1 and TRBJ2-3; 8 bases line up with TRBD1. The CDR3 totals 12 residues. Germline V lookup: CDR1 SQVTM, CDR2 ANQGSEA. Trimming at V came to 6 bases and at J to 7 bases, leaving 6 bases not matched to a gene. DNA for the CDR3: TGCAGCGTGAGGACAGGGTCAAATACGCAGTATTTT. Translating gives CSVRTGSNTQYF.

The chain links TRBV7-2 to TRBJ2-2; weak D call: TRBD2 (6 bases). The CDR3 loop spans 15 amino acids. V was clipped by 4 bases and J by 6 bases, with 15 bases between them. Germline CDR1 SGHTA, CDR2 FQGNSA. The chain's CDR3 is CASSSMRSGAGELFF. Here the CDR3 DNA reads TGTGCCAGCAGCTCCATGAGGTCGGGGGCCGGGGAGCTGTTTTTT.